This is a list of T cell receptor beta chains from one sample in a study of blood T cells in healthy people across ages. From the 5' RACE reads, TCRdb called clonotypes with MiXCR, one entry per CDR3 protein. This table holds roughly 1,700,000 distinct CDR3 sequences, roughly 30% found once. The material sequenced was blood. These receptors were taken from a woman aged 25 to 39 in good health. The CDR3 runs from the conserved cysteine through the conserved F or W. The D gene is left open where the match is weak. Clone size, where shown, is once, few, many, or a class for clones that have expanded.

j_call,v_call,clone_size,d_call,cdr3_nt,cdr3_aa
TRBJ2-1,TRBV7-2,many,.,TGTGCCAGCAGCTTATGGACTACTCGGAGCAATGAGCAGTTCTTC,CASSLWTTRSNEQFF
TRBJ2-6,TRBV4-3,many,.,TGCGCCAGCAGCCAAGTGGGGGGCTCTGGGGCCAACGTCCTGACTTTC,CASSQVGGSGANVLTF
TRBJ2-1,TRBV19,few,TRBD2,TGTGCCAGTAGGTCGTGGGGGACTAGCGATAATGAGCAGTTCTTC,CASRSWGTSDNEQFF
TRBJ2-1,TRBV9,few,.,TGTGCCAGCAGCGTCGGGACACAGGACAATGAGCAGTTCTTC,CASSVGTQDNEQFF
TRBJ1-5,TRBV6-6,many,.,TGTGCCAGCAGCCTGGGACTTGGCAATCAGCCCCAGCATTTT,CASSLGLGNQPQHF
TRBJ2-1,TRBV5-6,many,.,TGTGCCAGCAGCGTAGGGGCCGGCGGGGCCTACAATGAGCAGTTCTTC,CASSVGAGGAYNEQFF
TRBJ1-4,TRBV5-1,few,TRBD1,TGCGCCAGCAGCTTGTACAGGGGTACAACTAATGAAAAACTGTTTTTT,CASSLYRGTTNEKLFF
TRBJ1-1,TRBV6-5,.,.,TGTGCCAGCATGAGGGGAACTGGATCGCCAAGGGCTGAAGCTTTCTTT,CASMRGTGSPRAEAFF
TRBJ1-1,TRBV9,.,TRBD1,TGTGCCAGCAGCGCGACAGGGGGCCAGGTAGCTTTCTTT,CASSATGGQVAFF
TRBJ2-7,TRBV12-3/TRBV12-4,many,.,TGTGCCAGCAGTTTGGGTAGCGGATACGAGCAGTACTTC,CASSLGSGYEQYF
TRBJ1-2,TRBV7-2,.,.,TGTGCCAGCAGCCGTAAAAAAGGGGAGAGGGGAAACTATGGCTACACCTTC,CASSRKKGERGNYGYTF
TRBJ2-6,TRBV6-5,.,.,TGTGCCAGCGGGGTTGAGAACTCTGGGGCCAACGTCCTGACTTTC,CASGVENSGANVLTF
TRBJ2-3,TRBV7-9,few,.,TGTGCCAGCAGCCCCTACAGGGATACACATGATACGCAGTATTTT,CASSPYRDTHDTQYF
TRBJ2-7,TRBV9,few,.,TGTGCCAGCAGCGTAGGAGGGGCAGGGTCCTACGAGCAGTACTTC,CASSVGGAGSYEQYF
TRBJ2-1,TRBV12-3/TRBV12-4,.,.,TGTGCCAGCAGTTTAAGCAGGCAGCGGAGGAATGAGCAGTTCTTC,CASSLSRQRRNEQFF
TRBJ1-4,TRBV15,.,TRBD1,TGTGCCACCAGCAGGCAGGGGGCCCGGGTTGAAAAACTGTTTTTT,CATSRQGARVEKLFF
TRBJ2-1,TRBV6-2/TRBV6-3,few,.,TGTGCCTGCTCTCAAGGACTGGGGCAGTTCTTC,CACSQGLGQFF
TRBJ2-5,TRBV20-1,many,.,TGCAGTGCTAGGGCGCCAGGGCGACGACAAGAGACCCAGTACTTC,CSARAPGRRQETQYF